Listed below are T cell receptor beta chains from one sample, sequenced in a study of blood T cell repertoires in COVID-19. Method: immunoSEQ multiplex PCR; TCRdb's copy keeps in-frame clones and lacks some. This table has roughly 150,000 clones, roughly 84% appearing once. The sample consisted of peripheral blood. These receptors all come from a human donor in a cohort sampled during active COVID-19. The CDR3 runs from the conserved cysteine through the conserved F or W. The order of the fields is V gene, D gene, CDR3 length, clone size, J gene, CDR3 DNA, CDR3 protein. The D gene is left open where the match is weak. Some rows mark clone size as missing; the rest say once, few, many or name a class of expanded clone.

TRBV6-1,NA,13,once,TRBJ1-5,TGTGCCAGCAGTGAAATGGGGGGACAGCCCCAGCATTTT,CASSEMGGQPQHF
TRBV7-6,NA,14,NA,TRBJ2-7,TGTGCCAGCAGCCTCGGGTCCATAACCTCTGAGCAGTACTTC,CASSLGSITSEQYF
TRBV5-1,NA,13,NA,TRBJ1-1,TGCGCCAGCAGCTCGGCAGGGGCCACTGAAGCTTTCTTT,CASSSAGATEAFF
TRBV15,TRBD1,17,NA,TRBJ1-1,TGTGCCACCAGCCCAGGACAGGCTTTTATCATGAACACTGAAGCTTTCTTT,CATSPGQAFIMNTEAFF
TRBV19,TRBD1,14,once,TRBJ1-2,TGTGCCAGTGACGCGACCCAGGGGGTATACGGCTACACCTTC,CASDATQGVYGYTF
TRBV28,TRBD1,15,NA,TRBJ2-7,TGTGCCAGCAGTTTACCGGGACAGGGGTCCCACGAGCAGTACTTC,CASSLPGQGSHEQYF
TRBV5-4,NA,11,NA,TRBJ1-1,TGTGCCAGCAGCCGGCAGGGGAGAGCTTTCTTT,CASSRQGRAFF
TRBV6-4,TRBD1,14,NA,TRBJ1-6,TGTGCCAGCAGGCCGGGACAGGGCGGTTCACCCCTCCACTTT,CASRPGQGGSPLHF
TRBV7-2,TRBD2,14,NA,TRBJ2-5,TGTGCCAGCAGCTTAACACTAGCGGGGGAGACCCAGTACTTC,CASSLTLAGETQYF
TRBV5-1,NA,14,NA,TRBJ2-2,TGCGCCAGCGGGGGCCCCTCGGGGACCGGGGAGCTGTTTTTT,CASGGPSGTGELFF
TRBV19,TRBD1,15,NA,TRBJ1-2,TGTGCCAGTAGTATGGGACAGGGGGCTGGCTATGGCTACACCTTC,CASSMGQGAGYGYTF
TRBV6-5,NA,14,few,TRBJ1-1,TGTGCCAGCAGTATCGCCGACAAGAACACTGAAGCTTTCTTT,CASSIADKNTEAFF
TRBV27,TRBD1,16,NA,TRBJ1-1,TGTGCCAGCAGACCGAGACAGGGGGCGATGGGAACTGAAGCTTTCTTT,CASRPRQGAMGTEAFF
TRBV6-5,TRBD1,13,NA,TRBJ2-3,TGTGCCAGCTCCAGACAGGGGACAGATACGCAGTATTTT,CASSRQGTDTQYF